This TCR beta chain was found in a study of cytomegalovirus exposure and HLA in healthy donors. Use of 60 Vbeta and 13 Jbeta primers characterized the PCR. TCRdb's table, derived via immunoSEQ multiplex PCR, lists solely in-frame clones and lacks some. The top ten hold 5.4% of the sample, which has about 63,000 clones, approximately 71% seen once. Looked up from germline, CDR1 is SEHNR and CDR2 is FQNEAQ (reference sequence). V gave up 5 bases and J gave up 6 bases; unmatched junction bases: 14. The CDR3 consists of 16 residues. This rearrangement joins TRBV7-9 to TRBJ1-1, with 8 positions matching TRBD1. This receptor was taken from a man aged 45 to 65 in good health and CMV-seronegative. The sequenced material came from PBMCs. The CDR3 here is CASSAKGQGERAEAFF. The CDR3 nucleotides are TGTGCCAGCAGCGCAAAAGGACAGGGAGAAAGGGCTGAAGCTTTCTTT.